What follows are 20 T cell receptor beta chains derived from one specimen sequenced in a study of blood T cell repertoires in COVID-19. The protocol was immunoSEQ multiplex PCR, while the TCRdb copy is restricted to in-frame clones and leaves out a portion. Of 400,000 to 550,000 clones listed, around 89% are singletons. Sequences were obtained from peripheral blood. These receptor sequences come from a woman aged 25-40 years with acute or convalescent COVID-19.

This chain connects TRBV7-2 to TRBJ2-7, with D tentatively TRBD1 (6 bases). The CDR3 totals 11 residues. Trimming left V 4 bases short and J 7 bases short, with 8 bases between. Germline V lookup: CDR1 SGHTA, CDR2 FQGNSA. The CDR3: CASSSDREQYF. The CDR3 DNA sequence: TGTGCCAGCAGCTCGGACAGAGAGCAGTACTTC.

The rearrangement links TRBV14 to TRBJ2-1, with D tentatively TRBD2 (5 bases). Germline assignment: CDR1 SGHDN and CDR2 FVKESK. Trimming stripped 4 bases from V and 9 bases from J, with 16 bases between. This CDR3 contains 14 residues. The CDR3 DNA reads as TGTGCCAGCAGCCCCTTCCGGGGAGTTGGTGAGCAGTTCTTC. Translating it yields CASSPFRGVGEQFF.

The V call is TRBV6-5, the J call TRBJ1-6, with D unclear. This CDR3 region has 14 residues. Germline-derived CDR1 and CDR2 are MNHEY and SVGAGI. The V and J ends lost 2 bases and 7 bases respectively, with 9 bases between them. This chain's CDR3 is CASSYGAGNSPLHF. Written as DNA, the CDR3 is TGTGCCAGCAGTTACGGTGCGGGGAATTCACCCCTCCACTTT.

This chain links TRBV29-1 with TRBJ1-2; a possible D gene is TRBD1 (5 bases). Per germline, CDR1 SQVTM and CDR2 ANQGSEA. The CDR3 extends over 13 amino acids. V was shortened by 7 bases and J by 1 base, with 13 bases between the two germline ends. The CDR3 protein is CSAQKTDNYGYTF. CDR3 bases: TGCAGCGCCCAAAAGACAGATAACTATGGCTACACCTTC.

The chain combines TRBV6-5 with TRBJ2-7; 8 positions agree with TRBD1. The CDR3 totals 14 residues. CDR1 is MNHEY, CDR2 SVGAGI, per germline. Losses at the gene ends were 7 bases for V and 2 bases for J; bases not matched to a gene: 7. CDR3 sequence: CASIRQGKAYEQYF. CDR3 bases: TGTGCCAGCATTCGACAGGGGAAGGCCTACGAGCAGTACTTC.

The chain uses TRBV30 and TRBJ2-1; D possibly corresponds to TRBD1 (5 bases). V was pared by 4 bases and J by 11 bases, with 18 bases between. Germline V gene sequence: CDR1 GTSNPN, CDR2 SVGIG (reference sequence). The CDR3 is 13 amino acids. DNA of the CDR3: TGTGCCTGGAAAGGGGTGGGTTCCCAAAAGCAGTTCTTC. Its protein is CAWKGVGSQKQFF. The full variable domain, in which reference TRBV30 and TRBJ2-1 provide the parts outside the CDR3, is SQTIHQWPATLVQPVGSPLSLECTVEGTSNPNLYWYRQAAGRGLQLLFYSVGIGQISSEVPQNLSASRPQDRQFILSSKKLLLSDSGFYLCAWKGVGSQKQFFGPGTRLTVL.

The CDR3 DNA follows: TGTGCCAGCAGTGAGACAGGCCTGCGAATTAATTACCAAGAGACCCAGTACTTC. Translated: CASSETGLRINYQETQYF. The rearrangement joins TRBV27 to TRBJ2-5; D is perhaps TRBD1 (6 bases). The CDR3 runs 18 residues. Germline loops: CDR1 MNHEY, CDR2 SMNVEV (reference sequence). Trimming pared 5 bases from V and 0 bases from J, leaving 22 bases between.

The chain couples TRBV6-5 to TRBJ1-6; D gene uncertain. V gave up 6 bases and J gave up 9 bases, with 12 bases separating them. This CDR3 has 13 residues. Germline V gene sequence: CDR1 MNHEY, CDR2 SVGAGI. The CDR3 protein is CASRWTDFSPLHF. Written as DNA, the CDR3 is TGTGCCAGCAGATGGACGGACTTTTCACCCCTCCACTTT.

The chain couples TRBV5-1 to TRBJ1-1, with TRBD1 identical over 8 bases. The V gene end was trimmed by 4 bases and the J gene end by 1 base; junction bases not matched to a gene: 6. The CDR3 has 15 amino acids. CDR1 is SGHRS and CDR2 is YFSETQ in the germline V gene. The CDR3 spells CASSPGGSTNTEAFF. The DNA of the CDR3 is TGCGCCAGCAGCCCAGGGGGCTCCACGAACACTGAAGCTTTCTTT.

CDR3: CASSYSSESLYGYTF. In DNA form, the CDR3 reads TGTGCCAGCAGTTACTCGAGCGAGTCCCTCTATGGCTACACCTTC. The V call is TRBV6-2 or TRBV6-3, the J call TRBJ1-2; no firm D call. The germline V gene has CDR1 MNHEY and CDR2 SVGEGT. Trimming stripped 0 bases from V and 4 bases from J, with 12 bases between. This CDR3 has 15 residues.

This clone was recorded once. The chain uses TRBV2 and TRBJ2-5, with 10 bases fitting TRBD1. The V segment lost 3 bases and the J segment 3 bases; nucleotides outside the gene matches: 7. The CDR3 spans 16 residues. Germline lookup yields CDR1 SNHLY and CDR2 FYNNEI. The CDR3 region has the DNA TGTGCCAGCAGTGAGACAGGGGGCTCTTTTAAAGAGACCCAGTACTTC. Translating it yields CASSETGGSFKETQYF.

Remarks on this clone: The identical CDR3 is also encoded by other nucleotide sequences in the sample. The chain carries TRBV4-1 and TRBJ2-7; possible D gene TRBD1, 5 bases. The CDR3 consists of 13 residues. The germline gives CDR1 MGHRA, CDR2 YSYEKL. The germline V and J ends were trimmed by 2 bases and 3 bases, with 8 bases remaining between them. The CDR3: CASSQRQGYEQYF. CDR3 DNA: TGCGCCAGCAGCCAAAGGCAGGGCTACGAGCAGTACTTC.

The rearrangement uses TRBV2 and TRBJ1-5, with a weak D call TRBD1 (6 bases). V was shortened by 6 bases and J by 8 bases, with 8 bases between the two germline ends. This CDR3 region has 11 residues. The V gene's germline CDR1 is SNHLY and CDR2 FYNNEI. Here the CDR3 reads CASRRTEPQHF. Here the CDR3 DNA reads TGTGCCAGCAGGAGGACAGAGCCCCAGCATTTT.

CDR3 sequence (DNA): TGTGCCAGCAGCTTAGGCCGACAGGAACGTGGCTACACCTTC. Protein product: CASSLGRQERGYTF. This chain links TRBV13 with TRBJ1-2, with D possibly TRBD1 on 6 matching bases. The germline V gene has CDR1 PRHDT and CDR2 FYEKMQ (reference sequence). This CDR3 has 14 residues. Trimming removed 0 bases at V and 7 bases at J, with 12 bases between.

Regarding this clone: Other DNA sequences in this sample translate to the same CDR3. The chain combines TRBV5-1 with TRBJ2-5; the D gene is possibly TRBD2 (5 bases). The germline V gene encodes CDR1 SGHRS and CDR2 YFSETQ. The CDR3 runs to 13 residues. The V end lost 0 bases, the J end lost 2 bases, and 5 bases lay between the germline ends. The CDR3 protein is CASSLGEQETQYF. The CDR3 DNA follows: TGCGCCAGCAGCTTGGGGGAGCAAGAGACCCAGTACTTC.

The chain employs TRBV2 and TRBJ1-3, with TRBD1 identical over 7 bases. This CDR3 contains 14 residues. Per the germline V gene, CDR1 is SNHLY and CDR2 is FYNNEI. Losses at the gene ends were 6 bases for V and 3 bases for J; bases not matched to a gene: 5. CDR3 region: CASRAGTVGNTIYF. As DNA, the CDR3 is TGTGCCAGCAGAGCCGGGACAGTTGGAAACACCATATATTTT.

The rearrangement joins TRBV6-6 to TRBJ1-2, with 9 bases aligning to TRBD1. Unmatched junction bases numbered 4, after V lost 7 bases and J lost 4 bases. The CDR3 has 13 residues. Germline CDR1 is MNHNY and CDR2 is SVGAGI (reference sequence). For the CDR3, the DNA is TGTGCCAGCATCCCGGACAGGGGCTATGGCTACACCTTC. Translated, it gives CASIPDRGYGYTF.

The chain employs TRBV25-1 and TRBJ1-6, with D unclear. Germline V CDR1 and CDR2: MGHDK, SYGVNS. The CDR3 loop spans 16 amino acids. Between the trimmed V and J ends, which lost 3 bases and 9 bases, there was a span of 18 bases. In DNA form, the CDR3 reads TGTGCCAGCAGTGATCTTGCGGGGAGGTTGAGTTCACCCCTCCACTTT. Protein product: CASSDLAGRLSSPLHF. Full variable domain (missing parts from reference TRBV25-1 and TRBJ1-6): EADIYQTPRYLVIGTGKKITLECSQTMGHDKMYWYQQDPGMELHLIHYSYGVNSTEKGDLSSESTVSRIRTEHFPLTLESARPSHTSQYLCASSDLAGRLSSPLHFGNGTRLTVT.

The rearrangement links TRBV13 to TRBJ2-7, with D tentatively TRBD1 (6 bases). CDR3 length: 14 residues. The germline CDR1 and CDR2 sequences are PRHDT and FYEKMQ (reference sequence). V lost 5 bases, J lost 0 bases, and 11 bases lay in between. The CDR3 nucleotides are TGTGCCAGCAGCCCACGGGACAACTCCTACGAGCAGTACTTC. It codes for CASSPRDNSYEQYF.

J is TRBJ2-4 and V is TRBV4-1; 7 bases are a match to TRBD1. The ends lost 3 bases at V and 3 bases at J; junction bases unmatched: 11. CDR1 MGHRA and CDR2 YSYEKL come from the germline V gene. The CDR3 length is 17 residues. CDR3 DNA: TGCGCCAGCAGCCAGGGGTCAGTAGACAGGGTCAAAAACATTCAGTACTTC. Translating it yields CASSQGSVDRVKNIQYF.